The T cell receptor beta chain under discussion was sequenced for a study of T-cell memory formation after mild COVID-19. General study points: The finding that pre-infection memory included some responding clones suggested that cross-reactive memory joined.

The CDR3 has 15 amino acids. The V end was cut by 7 bases, the J end by 7 bases, with 22 bases between. In TCRdb, the 5' RACE reads were re-called with MiXCR into one record per CDR3 protein. The sample carries 210,000 or so distinct CDR3 sequences, approximately 10% recorded once. There are many counts of this clonotype. Its target is not known. The rearrangement uses TRBV12-3 or TRBV12-4 and TRBJ1-2, with D maybe TRBD1 (5 bases). The specimen sequenced was PBMCs or a T cell subset sorted from them (not recorded which). The receptor was derived from a man aged 18-30 years who had mild COVID-19 (a few samples of this study predate the infection). Cell type and time point are not known. The CDR3, as DNA: TGTGCCAGCACCCGGGGGGGAGCCCCGCAGGGTGGCTACACCTTC. It specifies CASTRGGAPQGGYTF.